This T cell receptor beta chain is from a study of Tregs in tolerant kidney transplant recipients. Regarding the study as a whole: Validation in larger populations is needed because few patients were studied. No direct test of biological reproducibility was done here.

V shed 0 bases and J shed 4 bases, with 11 bases lying between them. Germline V gene lookup returns CDR1 WNHNN and CDR2 SYGVQD (reference sequence). CDR3 size: 15 residues. A note on this clone: Its target is not known.

Unstimulated regulatory T cells (CD4+CD25+CD127-), CD4+CD25- non-regulatory cells, CD4 and CD8 cells were FACS-sorted from thawed PBMCs. TCRdb's table, derived via immunoSEQ multiplex PCR, lists solely in-frame clones and lacks some. This sample yields under 100,000 clones, of which roughly 92% are seen a single time; roughly 4.7% belongs to the top ten. This TCR came from a human donor in good health. The chain is built from TRBV10-1 and TRBJ2-3, with D possibly matching TRBD2 (5 bases). The sample taken for sequencing was CD8+ T cells from blood. CDR3 in DNA: TGCGCCAGCAGTGAGTCGTGGGCTAGCCCAGATACGCAGTATTTT. Its protein product is CASSESWASPDTQYF.